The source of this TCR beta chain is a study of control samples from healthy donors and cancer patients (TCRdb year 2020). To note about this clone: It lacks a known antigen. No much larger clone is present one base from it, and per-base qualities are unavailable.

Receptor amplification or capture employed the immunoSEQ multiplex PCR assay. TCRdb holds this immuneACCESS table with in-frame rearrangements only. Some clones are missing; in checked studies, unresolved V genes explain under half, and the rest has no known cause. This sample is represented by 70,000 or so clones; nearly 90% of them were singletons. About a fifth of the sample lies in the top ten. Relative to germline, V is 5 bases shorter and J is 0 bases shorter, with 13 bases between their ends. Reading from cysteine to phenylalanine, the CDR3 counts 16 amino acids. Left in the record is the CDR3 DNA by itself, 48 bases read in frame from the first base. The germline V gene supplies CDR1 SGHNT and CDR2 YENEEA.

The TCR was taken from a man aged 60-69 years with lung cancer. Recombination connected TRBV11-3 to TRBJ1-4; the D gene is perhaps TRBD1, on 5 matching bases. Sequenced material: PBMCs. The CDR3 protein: CASSPNRPSTNEKLFF. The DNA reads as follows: TGTGCCAGCAGCCCGAACAGGCCCTCAACTAATGAAAAACTGTTTTTT.